This paragraph reports one T cell receptor (beta chain). These data are taken from a study of blood T cell repertoires in COVID-19. Assay: immunoSEQ multiplex PCR; the TCRdb copy retains only in-frame clones and omits some. Found here are approximately 85,000 clones, about 82% of them singletons; the top ten hold 22%. Trimming shortened V by 2 bases and J by 4 bases, and 18 bases separated the two germline ends. The germline CDR1 and CDR2 sequences are KGHSH and LQKENI. The CDR3 length is 17 residues. The sample consisted of peripheral blood. The genes are TRBV18 and TRBJ1-3; D is undetermined. The origin of this receptor is a woman older than 75 in a cohort sampled during active or convalescent COVID-19. The CDR3 DNA is TGTGCCAGCTCACCAAATTCATTCTGGGCCTCCGGAAACACCATATATTTT. Translation: CASSPNSFWASGNTIYF.